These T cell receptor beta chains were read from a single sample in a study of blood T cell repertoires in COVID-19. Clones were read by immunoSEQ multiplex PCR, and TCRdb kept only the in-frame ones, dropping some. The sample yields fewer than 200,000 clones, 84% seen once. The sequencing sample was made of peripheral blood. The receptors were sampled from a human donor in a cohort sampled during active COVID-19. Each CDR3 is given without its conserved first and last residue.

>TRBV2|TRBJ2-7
ASSEGSLAEFSYEQY
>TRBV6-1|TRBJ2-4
ASSDWGTENIQY
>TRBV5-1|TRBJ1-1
ASSLGTGDTEAF
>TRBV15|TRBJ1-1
ATSLRENTEAF
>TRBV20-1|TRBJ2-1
SASIWEKVYNEQF
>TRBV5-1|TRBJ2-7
ASSLARGQVGHEQY
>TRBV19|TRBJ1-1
ASSTGTGGTEAF
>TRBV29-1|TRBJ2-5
SVGGETQY
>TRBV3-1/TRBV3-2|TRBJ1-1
ASSQDRAPMNTEAF
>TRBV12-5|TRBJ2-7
ASGLVAGRGVSEQY
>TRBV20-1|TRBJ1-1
SARTDRRAF
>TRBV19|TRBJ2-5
ASSSLLIRGRVETQY
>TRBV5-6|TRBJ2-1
ASSWRISSYNEQF
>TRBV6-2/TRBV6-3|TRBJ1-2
ASSYSGPSNYGYT
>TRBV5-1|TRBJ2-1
ASSLGAPLYDEQF
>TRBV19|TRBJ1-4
ASSIAAPTNEKLF
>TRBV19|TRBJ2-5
ASSIDGGDSGGAETQY
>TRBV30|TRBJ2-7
ACRTGVEQY
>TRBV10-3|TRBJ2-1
AIRIGGGYNEQF
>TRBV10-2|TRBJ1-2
ASSESSTAPLNGYT
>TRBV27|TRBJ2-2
ASSFGTSGGRHTGELF
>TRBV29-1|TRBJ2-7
SVGTASYEQY